This entry lists 25 T cell receptor beta chains sequenced from one sample in a study of T-cell memory formation after mild COVID-19. TCRdb re-derived calls from the 5' RACE reads in MiXCR, one entry per CDR3 protein. The table records roughly 620,000 distinct CDR3 sequences, about 20% of them present only once. Material for sequencing was PBMCs or a T cell subset sorted from them (not recorded which). Receptors originate from an adult woman who had mild COVID-19 (a few samples of this study predate the infection). Cell type and time point are not known.

The chain joins TRBV4-3 to TRBJ1-5; 8 bases agree with TRBD1. The CDR3 is 16 residues long. CDR1 LGHNA and CDR2 YSLEER come from the germline V gene. V lost 3 bases, J lost 0 bases, and 4 bases stayed unmatched. CDR3 amino acids: CASSHSTGVSNQPQHF. The CDR3 DNA sequence: TGCGCCAGCAGCCACTCGACAGGGGTTAGCAATCAGCCCCAGCATTTT.

This clonotype was found a few times. The V call is TRBV6-5, the J call TRBJ1-4; D is possibly TRBD1 (5 bases). V was shortened by 0 bases and J by 10 bases, with 18 bases between the two germline ends. Germline-derived CDR1 and CDR2 are MNHEY and SVGAGI. This CDR3 has 16 residues. The CDR3 here is CASSYSVAGTSGKLFF. The CDR3 nucleotides read TGTGCCAGCAGTTACTCGGTGGCAGGGACCTCGGGAAAACTGTTTTTT.

CDR3 protein: CSARDREGAGVVGNQPQHF. The CDR3 DNA follows: TGCAGTGCTAGAGATAGGGAGGGGGCAGGAGTTGTCGGAAATCAGCCCCAGCATTTT. The V call is TRBV20-1, the J call TRBJ1-5, with TRBD1 matching 7 bases. Germline values: CDR1 DFQATT, CDR2 SNEGSKA (reference sequence). With V trimmed by 0 bases and J by 4 bases, 18 bases remained unmatched. CDR3 length: 19 amino acids.

This sequence joins TRBV6-5 and TRBJ2-1, with 13 bases matching TRBD2. Trimming took 6 bases from V and 8 from J; bases not matched to a gene: 10. From germline, CDR1 is MNHEY and CDR2 SVGAGI. The length of the CDR3 is 16 residues. CDR3 sequence: CASRTRTSGRVHEQFF. The CDR3 bases are TGTGCCAGCAGAACCCGGACTAGCGGGAGAGTTCATGAGCAGTTCTTC.

The chain couples TRBV11-3 to TRBJ1-4; 8 bases fit TRBD1. Germline V lookup: CDR1 SGHNT, CDR2 YENEEA. V shed 2 bases, J shed 5 bases, and the junction held 4 bases outside the gene matches. The length of the CDR3 is 15 residues. The CDR3 coding sequence is TGTGCCAGCAGCTTACAGGGGGCGGGGAATGAAAAACTGTTTTTT. This translates into CASSLQGAGNEKLFF.

The rearrangement links TRBV5-1 to TRBJ2-3; 9 bases fit TRBD2. This CDR3 is built from 16 residues. CDR1 and CDR2 from the germline V gene are SGHRS and YFSETQ. The trim removed 1 base at V and 4 bases at J, leaving 7 bases unmatched. For the CDR3, the DNA is TGCGCCAGCAGCTTGTTTGGCCTAGCGGGGTCAGATACGCAGTATTTT. Protein: CASSLFGLAGSDTQYF.

This sequence joins TRBV24-1 and TRBJ2-2; no clear D. CDR1 and CDR2 (germline): KGHDR, SFDVKD. The V end lost 5 bases, the J end lost 3 bases, and 6 bases lay between the germline ends. The CDR3 loop spans 13 amino acids. DNA for the CDR3: TGTGCCACCAGTGCCGGATACACCGGGGAGCTGTTTTTT. Its protein is CATSAGYTGELFF.

This clonotype came up a few times. The genes are TRBV7-9 and TRBJ2-3; D remains unclear. Per germline, CDR1 SEHNR and CDR2 FQNEAQ (reference sequence). CDR3 length equals 14 residues. Trimming left V 3 bases short and J 2 bases short, with 9 bases between. CDR3 region: CASSFPGYTDTQYF. The CDR3 region has the DNA TGTGCCAGCAGCTTCCCCGGGTACACAGATACGCAGTATTTT.

This clonotype appeared a few times. This chain links TRBV27 with TRBJ2-1, with TRBD2 matching over 11 bases. The CDR3 is 16 amino acids. CDR1 and CDR2 (germline): MNHEY, SMNVEV (reference sequence). The V and J ends lost 5 bases and 4 bases, in that order; junction bases with no gene match: 7. CDR3 residues: CASSPRLAGSYNEQFF. The CDR3 nucleotides read TGTGCCAGCAGTCCCCGACTAGCGGGGTCTTACAATGAGCAGTTCTTC.

V is TRBV5-4 and J is TRBJ2-1; possibly TRBD1 for D (5 bases). Germline lookup yields CDR1 SGHNT and CDR2 YYREEE (reference sequence). Trimming cost V 3 bases and J 6 bases, with 10 bases left between them. This CDR3 region has 13 residues. CDR3 nucleotides: TGTGCCAGCAGCTGGGGCAGCATCAATGAGCAGTTCTTC. It translates to CASSWGSINEQFF.

V and J are TRBV28 and TRBJ1-2; D is possibly TRBD1 (6 bases). The V and J ends lost 7 bases and 8 bases respectively, with 23 bases between them. The CDR3 length is 15 residues. Germline V CDR1 and CDR2: MDHEN, SYDVKM. CDR3 sequence: CASTPTVPGQSGYTF. In DNA form, the CDR3 reads TGTGCCAGCACCCCGACCGTCCCGGGACAATCGGGCTACACCTTC.

V gene TRBV20-1 combines with J gene TRBJ2-7, with 8 nucleotides matching TRBD2. The trim removed 6 bases at V and 1 base at J, leaving 11 bases unmatched. CDR3 length equals 15 residues. Germline CDR1 is DFQATT and CDR2 is SNEGSKA (reference sequence). The CDR3 region is CSARTMASGSYEQYF. The CDR3 DNA is TGCAGTGCCAGAACGATGGCTAGCGGGTCCTACGAGCAGTACTTC.

This clonotype was counted a few times. The gene calls are TRBV24-1 and TRBJ1-1; 8 positions match TRBD1. V lost 3 bases to trimming and J lost 8 bases; unmatched junction nucleotides: 1. Germline V gene lookup returns CDR1 KGHDR and CDR2 SFDVKD. The CDR3 covers 12 residues. CDR3 sequence reads: CATSDRDREAFF. CDR3 bases: TGTGCCACCAGTGATCGGGACAGGGAAGCTTTCTTT.

There are a few counts of this clonotype. The rearrangement links TRBV3-1 to TRBJ2-1, with 9 positions matching TRBD1. The CDR3 runs to 17 residues. J gave up 8 bases and V 3 bases, and 14 bases lay outside the gene matches. CDR1 and CDR2 from the germline V gene are LGHDT and YNNKEL (reference sequence). The CDR3 reads CASSHTLRDRVVDEQFF. CDR3 DNA sequence: TGTGCCAGCAGCCACACCCTCCGGGACAGGGTTGTCGATGAGCAGTTCTTC.

Here the CDR3 reads CSVGEQGGPNEKLFF. CDR3 nucleotide sequence: TGCAGCGTGGGGGAACAAGGGGGGCCTAATGAAAAACTGTTTTTT. The chain links TRBV29-1 to TRBJ1-4; TRBD1 is a possible D gene (6 bases). The V gene's germline CDR1 is SQVTM and CDR2 ANQGSEA. Trimming shortened V by 6 bases and J by 3 bases, and 17 bases separated the two germline ends. The CDR3 loop spans 15 amino acids.

This clonotype was counted between two and nine times. The chain uses TRBV4-2 and TRBJ2-7, with TRBD1 as a possible D gene (5 bases). The CDR3 contains 19 residues. The V end was cut by 0 bases, the J end by 4 bases, with 25 bases between. Looked up from germline, CDR1 is LGHNA and CDR2 is YNFKEQ. The chain's CDR3 is CASSQDLTGPFFAAYEQYF. CDR3 nucleotide sequence: TGTGCCAGCAGCCAAGATCTAACAGGTCCCTTCTTTGCCGCTTACGAGCAGTACTTC.

Only a few counts were recorded for this clonotype. The chain combines TRBV30 with TRBJ2-3, with D uncertain. The ends were cut back, 6 bases at V and 1 base at J, with 11 bases in the middle. The CDR3 spans 13 residues. Germline CDR1 reads GTSNPN; CDR2 reads SVGIG (reference sequence). The CDR3 protein is CACPLFGTDTQYF. In DNA form, the CDR3 reads TGTGCCTGCCCCCTTTTCGGCACAGATACGCAGTATTTT.

CDR3 DNA: TGTGCCAGCAGCCCTGGACAGGGTGAGGGCACCGGGGAGCTGTTTTTT. Translated: CASSPGQGEGTGELFF. This sequence joins TRBV5-4 and TRBJ2-2; TRBD1 aligns across 8 bases. Looked up from germline, CDR1 is SGHNT and CDR2 is YYREEE (reference sequence). The CDR3 covers 16 residues. J lost 4 bases, V lost 4 bases, and 9 bases had no gene match.

In its sample, this clonotype was seen a few times. This chain links TRBV5-1 with TRBJ2-1, with 8 bases that match TRBD2. Trimming took 0 bases from V and 5 from J; bases not matched to a gene: 4. The CDR3 is 15 residues long. In germline, CDR1 is SGHRS, CDR2 YFSETQ. In DNA form, the CDR3 reads TGCGCCAGCAGCTTGGAGGCTAGCGGGCACAATGAGCAGTTCTTC. This gives the protein CASSLEASGHNEQFF.

The table lists this clonotype with a few counts. The gene calls are TRBV9 and TRBJ2-7; D possibly corresponds to TRBD1 (6 bases). CDR1 SGDLS and CDR2 YYNGEE come from the germline V gene. The CDR3 runs to 15 residues. V lost 0 bases, J lost 0 bases, and 10 bases lay in between. CDR3 amino acids: CASSVEGGSSYEQYF. As DNA, the CDR3 is TGTGCCAGCAGCGTAGAAGGGGGAAGCTCCTACGAGCAGTACTTC.

The rearrangement links TRBV30 to TRBJ1-2, with D possibly TRBD1 on 5 matching bases. CDR3 size: 13 residues. The germline V gene has CDR1 GTSNPN and CDR2 SVGIG (reference sequence). Between the trimmed V and J ends, which lost 1 base and 7 bases, there was a span of 13 bases. The CDR3 DNA sequence: TGTGCCTGGAGTGGCAGGGTAACCCGTGGCTACACCTTC. This codes for CAWSGRVTRGYTF.

The chain recombines TRBV12-3 or TRBV12-4 with TRBJ2-1; the D gene is possibly TRBD2 (6 bases). This CDR3 region has 14 residues. V was shortened by 11 bases and J by 7 bases, with 21 bases between the two germline ends. CDR3 sequence reads: CAVSGDSTWNEQFF. For the CDR3, the DNA is TGTGCCGTATCCGGGGACTCTACTTGGAATGAGCAGTTCTTC.

This clonotype was seen a handful of times. The chain is built from TRBV7-7 and TRBJ2-3, with D unresolved. Germline CDR1 and CDR2: SSHAT and FNYEAQ (reference sequence). With 1 base removed from V and 0 bases from J, the gap between germline ends came to 17 bases. CDR3 size: 18 residues. CDR3 amino acids: CASSLVGTLAESTDTQYF. For the CDR3, the DNA is TGTGCCAGCAGCTTAGTGGGTACACTCGCGGAGAGCACAGATACGCAGTATTTT.

This clonotype appeared a few times. The chain employs TRBV12-3 or TRBV12-4 and TRBJ2-5; D may be TRBD1 or TRBD2 (5 bases each). The CDR3 runs 16 residues. The germline V and J ends were trimmed by 3 bases and 4 bases, with 18 bases remaining between them. CDR3 loop: CASSFAKGTERETQYF. The DNA for the CDR3 is TGTGCCAGCAGTTTTGCGAAGGGGACGGAGAGAGAGACCCAGTACTTC.

This clonotype was seen a few times. In nucleotides, the CDR3 is TGCAGTGCGTGGAGACAGGGGATATCCTACAATGAGCAGTTCTTC. Translating gives CSAWRQGISYNEQFF. The chain is built from TRBV20-1 and TRBJ2-1, with 8 bases that match TRBD1. The CDR3 sequence is 15 residues long. From germline, CDR1 is DFQATT and CDR2 SNEGSKA (reference sequence). The V gene end was trimmed by 6 bases and the J gene end by 1 base; junction bases not matched to a gene: 8.